In its sample, the clone carrying this T cell receptor beta chain was seen a few times. The antigen remains unidentified. This record belongs to a study of cytomegalovirus exposure and HLA in healthy donors. Study-wide points: Later genetic work tied a missense DCLRE1C variant to beta-chain V and J trimming.

From germline, CDR1 is MNHNY and CDR2 SVGAGI (reference sequence). V dropped 6 bases and J dropped 4; count of bases not matched to a gene: 3. This CDR3 has 12 amino acids. PCR was performed using 60 Vbeta and 13 Jbeta primers. Libraries were prepared by immunoSEQ multiplex PCR; TCRdb keeps only in-frame clonotypes and omits some of them. The sample lists around 240,000 clones, about four fifths occurring once. This TCR was recovered from a woman in her 40s in good health and CMV-seropositive. The V call is TRBV6-6, the J call TRBJ2-7; TRBD2 matches at 7 bases. Sequenced sample: PBMCs. CDR3 in amino acids: CASRRETYEQYF. DNA of the CDR3: TGTGCCAGCAGGCGGGAGACTTACGAGCAGTACTTC.